Detailed here is one T cell receptor beta chain. This clonotype has only a few counts. What this receptor recognizes is not known. The input lacks base qualities; no much larger clone sits a single base away. Ficoll-Paque density gradient centrifugation was used to isolate PBMCs. Instrument on record: Illumina NovaSeq 6000. TCRalpha and TCRbeta cDNA libraries were built by 5'RACE with constant-segment primers, adding sample barcodes and unique molecular identifiers. Trizol reagent was used to extract RNA from every sample. The libraries were amplified in two PCR steps, and the second step added a second sample barcode and Illumina TruSeq adapters. The libraries were sequenced on an Illumina NovaSeq using 2 x 150 bp paired-end reads. Concerning the study's data processing: Demultiplexing of reads and collapsing into UMI-guided consensus sequences were performed with migec v1.2.7. Using mixcr v2.1.11, the UMI consensuses were aligned to TRA and TRB V and J templates and assembled into clonotypes. Clonotypes were classified as expanded or contracted when called significant by both edgeR and NoisET, with noise models trained on biological replicates. For edgeR calls, the cutoffs were a false discovery rate-adjusted p below 0.01 and a log2 fold-change threshold of 1. As an exploratory analysis of dynamics, max-normalized trajectories of the 1000 most abundant clonotypes were examined with PCA combined with hierarchical clustering. Each responding clone was given a CD4 or CD8 phenotype based on the CD4+ and CD8+ repertoires, which had been sequenced separately. In TCRdb, the public reads were trimmed at Q25 with fastp and aligned with MiXCR, with productive beta chains retained. Identical CDR3 protein sequences are pooled into one entry, listed with their most common genes and DNA. For this entry, the V and J calls and clone size follow TCRdb and not the study's own pipeline. In this sample the table shows about 160,000 distinct CDR3 sequences, roughly 28% of which occur a single time. The ten largest clones represent around 12% of the sample.

These data come from a study of T-cell memory formation after mild COVID-19 (dated by TCRdb to the early 2020s). Regarding the study in general: TCR sequence clusters from the two donors were found to be largely donor specific. In a couple of donors, T-cell clones that expanded and contracted after mild COVID-19 were tracked by sequencing TCRalpha and TCRbeta repertoires over time. Two young, previously healthy adult volunteers made up the cohort, one male and one female. The investigation overall reported the following: Contracting CD4+ clones turned up mainly in the CM and EM memory subsets, whereas EMRA was where CD8+ clones were enriched. SARS-CoV-2 specificity of the second-wave clones peaking on day 37 was not confirmed. Balanced CD4/CD8 phenotypes were observed for clones contracting from day 15 to 85, whereas a bias towards CD4+ was observed for a second wave of clones expanding from day 15 to 37. The study covered only two mild cases, and larger cohorts including severe cases with pre-infection samples were considered necessary. Some responding clones were detected in pre-infection memory, which suggested that pre-existing cross-reactive memory T cells had joined the SARS-CoV-2 response.

A distance of 15 bases separates the germline ends of V and J, which lose 5 bases and 3 bases respectively. The cysteine opens and the phenylalanine closes a CDR3 of 15 amino acids. Only CDR3 DNA remains: 45 bases, in frame from the first base. Sequenced material: PBMCs or a T cell subset sorted from them (not recorded which). Here the chain combines TRBV12-3 or TRBV12-4 and TRBJ2-3, with TRBD1 as a weak D call on 6 bases. The receptor comes from an adult woman who had mild COVID-19 (a few samples of this study predate the infection). The sample titles of this study are shuffled in the database, so cell type and time point are left out; the donor was told from shared clones. CDR3 region: CASSNDRPGTDTQYF. The base sequence is TGTGCCAGCAGTAACGACAGGCCGGGGACAGATACGCAGTATTTT.